Shown below are 27 T cell receptor beta chains from a single sample sequenced in a study of blood T cell repertoires in COVID-19. Some clones are missing from TCRdb's copy, which holds only in-frame ones; the method was immunoSEQ multiplex PCR. The table has 250,000 to 350,000 clones, more than 75% seen once. Material: PBMCs or T cells enriched from blood (not recorded which). The source of these receptors is a woman in her sixties in a cohort exposed to, infected with or recovered from COVID-19 (not recorded which).

The V call is TRBV6-5, the J call TRBJ2-2; 7 bases match TRBD1. The CDR3 has 16 amino acids. V was clipped by 4 bases and J by 4 bases; unmatched bases: 9. Germline V gene data show CDR1 as MNHEY and CDR2 as SVGAGI. CDR3: CASSFQNRGPTGELFF. Here the CDR3 DNA reads TGTGCCAGCAGTTTTCAAAACAGGGGACCCACCGGGGAGCTGTTTTTT.

This sequence joins TRBV27 and TRBJ1-2; weak D call: TRBD1 (5 bases). This CDR3 region has 13 residues. Germline CDR1 is MNHEY and CDR2 is SMNVEV (reference sequence). The V and J ends lost 5 bases and 8 bases respectively, with 15 bases between them. The chain's CDR3 is CASSGRGENGYTF. CDR3 nucleotide sequence: TGTGCCAGCAGTGGCCGGGGGGAAAACGGCTACACCTTC.

The gene calls are TRBV27 and TRBJ2-7; 7 nucleotides align to TRBD1. Germline V CDR1 and CDR2: MNHEY, SMNVEV (reference sequence). The CDR3 contains 15 residues. The junction had 4 bases not matched to a gene; V was cut back by 2 bases and J by 0 bases. The DNA of the CDR3 is TGTGCCAGCAGTTTAAAGGGGGCCGGCTCCTACGAGCAGTACTTC. Translating it yields CASSLKGAGSYEQYF.

This chain uses TRBV7-6 with TRBJ2-7; TRBD1 is a possible D gene (6 bases). CDR1 SGHVS and CDR2 FNYEAQ come from the germline V gene. V lost 4 bases, J lost 2 bases, and 9 bases lay in between. CDR3 length: 13 residues. Here the CDR3 reads CASSSQGTYEQYF. CDR3 nucleotide sequence: TGTGCCAGCAGCTCACAGGGAACCTACGAGCAGTACTTC. Combining the CDR3 with reference TRBV7-6 and TRBJ2-7 gives the whole variable domain GAGVSQSPRYKVTKRGQDVALRCDPISGHVSLYWYRQALGQGPEFLTYFNYEAQQDKSGLPNDRFSAERPEGSISTLTIQRTEQRDSAMYRCASSSQGTYEQYFGPGTRLTVT.

The genes are TRBV5-1 and TRBJ1-2, with D perhaps TRBD1 (5 bases). The length of the CDR3 is 14 residues. Trimming removed 5 bases from V and 5 bases from J, with 16 bases in between. Germline V gene lookup returns CDR1 SGHRS and CDR2 YFSETQ. This CDR3 reads CASSTQQGGYGYTF. As DNA, the CDR3 is TGCGCCAGCAGTACCCAGCAGGGTGGTTATGGCTACACCTTC.

On this clone itself: In the same sample, other DNA sequences code for this CDR3. V and J are TRBV28 and TRBJ1-3; 10 bases are shared with TRBD1. The germline V gene has CDR1 MDHEN and CDR2 SYDVKM. Trimming at V came to 2 bases and at J to 3 bases, leaving 1 base not matched to a gene. The CDR3 is made up of 15 amino acids. The CDR3 nucleotides are TGTGCCAGCAGTTTAGGACAGGGGGGTGGAAACACCATATATTTT. This encodes CASSLGQGGGNTIYF.

The V and J genes are TRBV5-8 and TRBJ2-1; TRBD2 agrees at 13 bases. V was clipped by 0 bases and J by 9 bases; unmatched bases: 3. The CDR3 loop spans 15 amino acids. Germline V gene sequence: CDR1 SGHTS, CDR2 YDEGEE. The CDR3 DNA reads as TGTGCCAGCAGCTTGGGGACTAGCGGGAGTGGTGAGCAGTTCTTC. Its translation: CASSLGTSGSGEQFF.

The V call is TRBV4-1, the J call TRBJ2-3; 8 bases map to TRBD2. V lost 0 bases, J lost 1 base, and 6 bases stayed unmatched. Germline assignment: CDR1 MGHRA and CDR2 YSYEKL. The CDR3 spans 17 residues. The CDR3 bases are TGCGCCAGCAGCCAAGATAGCGGGAAGGGGGGCACAGATACGCAGTATTTT. This sequence encodes CASSQDSGKGGTDTQYF.

Only a few counts were recorded for this clone. The chain joins TRBV28 to TRBJ1-1, with TRBD1 identical over 7 bases. V lost 10 bases and J lost 6; bases outside the gene matches: 14. The CDR3 loop spans 14 amino acids. Germline-derived CDR1 and CDR2 are MDHEN and SYDVKM. CDR3 sequence (DNA): TGTGCCACCCTCCGACAGGGAAGGACCGCTGAAGCTTTCTTT. Its translation: CATLRQGRTAEAFF.

J is TRBJ1-2 and V is TRBV28; D remains ambiguous. CDR3 length: 11 residues. CDR1 is MDHEN, CDR2 SYDVKM, per germline. V lost 5 bases, J lost 1 base, and 2 bases lay in between. CDR3 protein: CASSLNYGYTF. The CDR3 DNA sequence: TGTGCCAGCAGTCTTAACTATGGCTACACCTTC.

This clone has only a few counts. The V gene is TRBV12-5, the J gene TRBJ1-3, with 7 bases aligning to TRBD1. The germline gives CDR1 LGHNT, CDR2 FRNRAP. The trim removed 6 bases at V and 0 bases at J, leaving 17 bases unmatched. The CDR3 runs 19 residues. As DNA, the CDR3 is TGTGCTAGTGGCGGCCGTCGACAGGGCCCAACGATCTCTGGAAACACCATATATTTT. Translation gives CASGGRRQGPTISGNTIYF.

The rearrangement joins TRBV21-1 to TRBJ2-2; the table's D call, TRBD2, has no DNA check behind it. TRBV21-1 is deemed a pseudogene. The CDR3 totals 16 residues. The CDR3 protein is CASSPVGREYTGELFF. CDR3 bases: TGTGCCAGCAGTCCCGTGGGGCGGGAATACACCGGGGAGCTGTTTTTT.

The V and J genes are TRBV2 and TRBJ1-2; 8 bases align to TRBD1. V lost 8 bases and J lost 6; bases outside the gene matches: 11. CDR1 SNHLY and CDR2 FYNNEI come from the germline V gene. This CDR3 has 14 amino acids. The CDR3 here is CASLFRGRGDGYTF. The CDR3 DNA reads TGTGCCAGCTTATTCAGGGGGCGCGGTGATGGCTACACCTTC.

The chain couples TRBV7-8 to TRBJ1-5; D may be TRBD1 (6 bases). The germline CDR1 and CDR2 sequences are SGHVS and FQNEAQ. V lost 5 bases to trimming and J lost 1 base, with 12 bases between them. CDR3 size: 15 residues. CDR3 in amino acids: CASSKGGSSNQPQHF. The CDR3 DNA sequence: TGTGCCAGCAGCAAGGGGGGGTCCAGCAATCAGCCCCAGCATTTT.

The V call is TRBV3-1 (or the pseudogene TRBV3-2), the J call TRBJ2-5; 7 positions agree with TRBD1. This CDR3 is built from 15 residues. V shed 4 bases, J shed 4 bases, and the junction held 9 bases outside the gene matches. Germline V gene sequence: CDR1 LGHDT, CDR2 YNNKEL (reference sequence). CDR3 loop: CASSLGDSPGETQYF. DNA of the CDR3: TGTGCCAGCAGCCTAGGGGACAGCCCAGGAGAGACCCAGTACTTC.

This clone has only a few counts. The rearrangement joins TRBV4-1 to TRBJ2-7, with 10 bases matching TRBD2. CDR3 size: 16 residues. V was pared by 0 bases and J by 6 bases, with 8 bases of the junction left unmatched. Germline lookup yields CDR1 MGHRA and CDR2 YSYEKL. CDR3 in amino acids: CASSQDPSGRASEQYF. CDR3 DNA sequence: TGCGCCAGCAGCCAAGATCCGAGCGGGAGGGCCTCCGAGCAGTACTTC.

The chain combines TRBV3-1 (or the pseudogene TRBV3-2) with TRBJ2-1; 8 bases fit TRBD2. The length of the CDR3 is 15 residues. CDR1 and CDR2 (germline): LGHDT, YNNKEL (reference sequence). Trimming removed 1 base from V and 10 bases from J; junction bases left unmatched: 9. This CDR3 reads CASSQGTGRAREQFF. The CDR3 bases are TGTGCCAGCAGCCAAGGGACCGGGAGGGCCCGCGAGCAGTTCTTC.

The chain joins TRBV19 to TRBJ1-1; 7 bases align to TRBD1. The CDR3 is 12 residues long. Germline V gives CDR1 LNHDA, CDR2 SQIVND (reference sequence). V gave up 4 bases and J gave up 5 bases; unmatched junction bases: 1. The CDR3 region is CASSTQGTEAFF. Here the CDR3 DNA reads TGTGCCAGTAGTACACAGGGGACTGAAGCTTTCTTT.

The rearrangement links TRBV20-1 to TRBJ2-1, with D uncertain. The CDR3 loop spans 10 amino acids. Germline V gene lookup returns CDR1 DFQATT and CDR2 SNEGSKA (reference sequence). The V gene lost 4 bases and the J gene lost 7 bases, with 5 bases spanning the gap. CDR3 protein: CSAIYNEQFF. CDR3 nucleotide sequence: TGCAGTGCTATATATAATGAGCAGTTCTTC.

The chain has TRBV28 and TRBJ2-3; D possibly corresponds to TRBD2 (6 bases). Looked up from germline, CDR1 is MDHEN and CDR2 is SYDVKM. Trimming shortened V by 3 bases and J by 6 bases, and 13 bases separated the two germline ends. The CDR3 loop spans 14 amino acids. The CDR3 loop reads CASSLRAGRDTQYF. For the CDR3, the DNA is TGTGCCAGCAGTTTGAGGGCGGGGCGGGATACGCAGTATTTT.

This rearrangement joins TRBV9 to TRBJ1-1; 7 bases are shared with TRBD1. The CDR3 spans 15 residues. Trimming cost V 2 bases and J 6 bases; bases outside gene matches: 10. The germline V gene encodes CDR1 SGDLS and CDR2 YYNGEE. CDR3 amino acids: CASSVSPGQNSEAFF. CDR3 DNA sequence: TGTGCCAGCAGCGTCTCCCCGGGACAGAATTCTGAAGCTTTCTTT.

The chain recombines TRBV10-2 with TRBJ2-3; weak D call: TRBD1 (6 bases). The CDR3 loop spans 17 amino acids. Trimming removed 4 bases from V and 0 bases from J, with 17 bases in between. Germline V lookup: CDR1 WSHSY, CDR2 SAAADI. CDR3 sequence: CASSAPLTGPSTDTQYF. For the CDR3, the DNA is TGCGCCAGCAGTGCGCCCCTCACAGGGCCCAGCACAGATACGCAGTATTTT.

The CDR3 is CASIGVDTQYF. CDR3 nucleotides: TGCGCCAGTATAGGGGTCGATACGCAGTATTTT. This chain uses TRBV5-1 with TRBJ2-3; tentatively, D is TRBD1 (5 bases). The V end lost 8 bases, the J end lost 6 bases, and 10 bases lay between the germline ends. Germline V gene sequence: CDR1 SGHRS, CDR2 YFSETQ. This CDR3 comprises 11 residues.

The chain combines TRBV15 with TRBJ1-5; D not resolved. V was shortened by 0 bases and J by 5 bases, with 5 bases between the two germline ends. In germline, CDR1 is LNHNV, CDR2 YYDKDF (reference sequence). The CDR3 runs 13 residues. Here the CDR3 DNA reads TGTGCCACCAGCAGAGATCAGGATCAGCCCCAGCATTTT. Translated: CATSRDQDQPQHF.

This chain connects TRBV5-1 to TRBJ1-4; D ambiguous. Deletions cut 4 bases from V and 0 bases from J, with 7 bases between. The CDR3 extends over 14 amino acids. In germline, CDR1 is SGHRS, CDR2 YFSETQ. CDR3 protein: CASSQLATNEKLFF. CDR3 DNA sequence: TGCGCCAGCAGCCAGTTGGCAACTAATGAAAAACTGTTTTTT. The whole variable domain, remainder taken from reference TRBV5-1 and TRBJ1-4, is KAGVTQTPRYLIKTRGQQVTLSCSPISGHRSVSWYQQTPGQGLQFLFEYFSETQRNKGNFPGRFSGRQFSNSRSEMNVSTLELGDSALYLCASSQLATNEKLFFGSGTQLSVL.

The rearrangement joins TRBV15 to TRBJ1-3; 9 bases agree with TRBD1. Trimming took 4 bases from V and 4 from J; bases not matched to a gene: 5. Germline V gene lookup returns CDR1 LNHNV and CDR2 YYDKDF (reference sequence). The CDR3 loop spans 15 amino acids. Here the CDR3 reads CATSIRTGGGNTIYF. The DNA for the CDR3 is TGTGCCACCAGCATAAGAACAGGGGGCGGAAACACCATATATTTT. Full variable domain (remainder filled in from reference TRBV15 and TRBJ1-3): DAMVIQNPRYQVTQFGKPVTLSCSQTLNHNVMYWYQQKSSQAPKLLFHYYDKDFNNEADTPDNFQSRRPNTSFCFLDIRSPGLGDTAMYLCATSIRTGGGNTIYFGEGSWLTVV.

The rearrangement links TRBV4-1 to TRBJ2-1; D possibly corresponds to TRBD2 (6 bases). The CDR3 sequence is 16 residues long. The V end was cut by 6 bases, the J end by 0 bases, with 15 bases between. CDR1 and CDR2 (germline): MGHRA, YSYEKL. Here the CDR3 DNA reads TGCGCCAGCAGACCGGGAACAGCGGGCTCCTACAATGAGCAGTTCTTC. It is translated as CASRPGTAGSYNEQFF.